The T cell receptor beta chain under discussion was sequenced for a study of CD8+ T cells in alopecia areata. Study-level findings and limits: Between patients, shared TCR sequences were less clear than in mice. This was possibly due in part to HLA diversity in the patient population. Besides other cells, scalp samples also yield sequences of resident alphabeta T cells from normal skin.

Extracted RNA was reverse transcribed, and the resulting cDNA served as sequencing template. Profiling relied on immunoSEQ multiplex PCR, and the TCRdb table lists in-frame clones only, not all of them. The sample consists of approximately 54,000 clones, about 96% of them appearing once. Per germline, CDR1 PRHDT and CDR2 FYEKMQ (reference sequence). Trimming removed 0 bases from V and 1 base from J, with 10 bases in between. This CDR3 is built from 17 residues. For this clone: Its antigen is unknown.

Researchers gathered lesional scalp punch biopsies and peripheral blood from patients with alopecia areata. This chain links TRBV13 with TRBJ1-6; D is uncertain. Sequencing used CD8+ T cells sorted from blood, obtained at week 0. The sequence derives from a human donor with alopecia areata. This CDR3 reads CASSLGVGGSYNSPLHF. CDR3 bases: TGTGCCAGCAGCTTAGGAGTGGGCGGATCCTATAATTCACCCCTCCACTTT.